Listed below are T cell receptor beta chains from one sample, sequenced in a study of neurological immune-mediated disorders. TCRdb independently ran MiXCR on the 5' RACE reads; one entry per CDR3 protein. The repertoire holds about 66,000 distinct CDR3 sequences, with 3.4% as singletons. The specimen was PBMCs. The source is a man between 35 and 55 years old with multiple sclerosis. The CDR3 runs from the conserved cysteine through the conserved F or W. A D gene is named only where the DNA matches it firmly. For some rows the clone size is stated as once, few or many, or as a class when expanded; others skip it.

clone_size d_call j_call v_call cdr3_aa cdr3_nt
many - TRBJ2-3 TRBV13 CASSQGDTQYF TGTGCCAGCAGCCAAGGAGATACGCAGTATTTT
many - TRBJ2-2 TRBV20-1 CSARDHSGVATGELFF TGCAGTGCTAGAGATCATAGCGGAGTGGCCACCGGGGAGCTGTTTTTT
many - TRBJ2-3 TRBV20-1 CSARENRLSTDTQYF TGCAGTGCTAGAGAGAATAGACTTAGCACAGATACGCAGTATTTT
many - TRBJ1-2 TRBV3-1 CASSQEGVGGYTF TGTGCCAGCAGCCAAGAGGGGGTCGGTGGCTACACCTTC
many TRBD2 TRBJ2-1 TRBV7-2 CASSPRTSGGANEQFF TGTGCCAGCAGCCCCCGGACTAGCGGGGGGGCCAATGAGCAGTTCTTC
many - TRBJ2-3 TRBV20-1 CSASSIGTDTQYF TGCAGTGCTAGTTCGATAGGGACAGATACGCAGTATTTT
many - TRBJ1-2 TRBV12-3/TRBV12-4 CASSLSETGIYGYTF TGTGCCAGCAGTTTATCCGAAACAGGAATCTATGGCTACACCTTC
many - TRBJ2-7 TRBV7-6 CASTPTQGPSSYEQYF TGTGCCAGCACCCCGACCCAGGGGCCGTCTTCCTACGAGCAGTACTTC
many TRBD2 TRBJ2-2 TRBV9 CASSVGAGGITGELFF TGTGCCAGCAGCGTAGGGGCGGGGGGCATCACCGGGGAGCTGTTTTTT
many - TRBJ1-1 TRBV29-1 CSVASRNTEAFF TGCAGCGTCGCAAGTAGGAACACTGAAGCTTTCTTT
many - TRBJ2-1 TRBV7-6 CASSLAGDGPFF TGTGCCAGCAGCTTAGCCGGGGACGGACCGTTCTTC
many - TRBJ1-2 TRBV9 CASSSGGFHYGYTF TGTGCCAGCAGCTCGGGGGGTTTCCACTATGGCTACACCTTC
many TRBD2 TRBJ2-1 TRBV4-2 CASSQGDGRGGNEQFF TGTGCCAGCAGCCAAGGCGACGGGCGGGGGGGCAATGAGCAGTTCTTC
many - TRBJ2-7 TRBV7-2 CASAPSAYEQYF TGTGCCAGCGCTCCCAGCGCATACGAGCAGTACTTC
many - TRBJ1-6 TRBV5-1 CASSSRQADSTLNF TGCGCCAGCAGCTCCCGACAGGCCGATTCAACCCTCAACTTT
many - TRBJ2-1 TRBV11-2 CASSLDGKGNNEQFF TGTGCCAGCAGCTTAGATGGGAAGGGTAACAATGAGCAGTTCTTC
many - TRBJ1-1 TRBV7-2 CASSLERQVSEAFF TGTGCCAGCAGCTTAGAAAGACAGGTCTCTGAAGCTTTCTTT
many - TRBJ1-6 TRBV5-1 CASSFLTAGPNSPLHF TGCGCCAGCAGCTTCCTCACGGCAGGGCCAAATTCACCCCTCCACTTT
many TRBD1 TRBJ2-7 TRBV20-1 CSAQRDSSYEQYF TGCAGTGCCCAACGGGACAGCTCCTACGAGCAGTACTTC
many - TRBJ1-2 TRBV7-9 CASSHDGNYGYTF TGTGCCAGCAGTCACGACGGAAACTATGGCTACACCTTC
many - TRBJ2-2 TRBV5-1 CASSLRGPGELFF TGCGCCAGCAGCTTGCGGGGGCCGGGGGAGCTGTTTTTT
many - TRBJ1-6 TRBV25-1 CASAAGNNSPLHF TGTGCCAGTGCAGCGGGGAATAATTCACCCCTCCACTTT
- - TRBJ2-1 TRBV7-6 CASSQGAQGNPYEQFF TGTGCCAGCAGCCAAGGGGCACAGGGAAACCCCTACGAGCAGTTCTTC
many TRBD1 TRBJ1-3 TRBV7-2 CASSPQGVGYTIYF TGTGCCAGCAGCCCACAGGGGGTTGGATACACCATATATTTT
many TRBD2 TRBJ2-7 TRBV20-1 CSARDRLAGGQGEQYF TGCAGTGCTAGAGATCGCCTAGCGGGAGGGCAAGGGGAGCAGTACTTC
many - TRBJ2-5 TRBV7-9 CATTRGAKQETQYF TGTGCCACCACACGGGGGGCAAAACAAGAGACCCAGTACTTC
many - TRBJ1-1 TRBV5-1 CASSLGPQGNTEAFF TGCGCCAGCAGCTTGGGACCACAGGGAAACACTGAAGCTTTCTTT
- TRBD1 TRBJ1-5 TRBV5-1 CASSLGPTGESNQPQHF TGCGCCAGCAGCTTGGGACCGACAGGGGAAAGCAATCAGCCCCAGCATTTT
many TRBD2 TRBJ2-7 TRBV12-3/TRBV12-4 CASSLRPSGSNEQYF TGTGCCAGCAGTTTACGTCCTAGCGGGAGCAACGAGCAGTACTTC
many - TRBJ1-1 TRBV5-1 CASSSRVMNTEAFF TGCGCCAGCAGCTCGAGGGTCATGAACACTGAAGCTTTCTTT
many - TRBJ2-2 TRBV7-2 CASSLAPGKNTGELFF TGTGCCAGCAGCTTAGCCCCCGGGAAGAACACCGGGGAGCTGTTTTTT
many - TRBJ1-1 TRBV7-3 CASSLNSGYEAFF TGTGCCAGCAGCTTAAACTCAGGGTATGAAGCTTTCTTT
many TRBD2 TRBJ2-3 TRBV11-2 CASSFLSGRTDTQYF TGTGCCAGCAGCTTTCTTAGCGGGAGAACAGATACGCAGTATTTT